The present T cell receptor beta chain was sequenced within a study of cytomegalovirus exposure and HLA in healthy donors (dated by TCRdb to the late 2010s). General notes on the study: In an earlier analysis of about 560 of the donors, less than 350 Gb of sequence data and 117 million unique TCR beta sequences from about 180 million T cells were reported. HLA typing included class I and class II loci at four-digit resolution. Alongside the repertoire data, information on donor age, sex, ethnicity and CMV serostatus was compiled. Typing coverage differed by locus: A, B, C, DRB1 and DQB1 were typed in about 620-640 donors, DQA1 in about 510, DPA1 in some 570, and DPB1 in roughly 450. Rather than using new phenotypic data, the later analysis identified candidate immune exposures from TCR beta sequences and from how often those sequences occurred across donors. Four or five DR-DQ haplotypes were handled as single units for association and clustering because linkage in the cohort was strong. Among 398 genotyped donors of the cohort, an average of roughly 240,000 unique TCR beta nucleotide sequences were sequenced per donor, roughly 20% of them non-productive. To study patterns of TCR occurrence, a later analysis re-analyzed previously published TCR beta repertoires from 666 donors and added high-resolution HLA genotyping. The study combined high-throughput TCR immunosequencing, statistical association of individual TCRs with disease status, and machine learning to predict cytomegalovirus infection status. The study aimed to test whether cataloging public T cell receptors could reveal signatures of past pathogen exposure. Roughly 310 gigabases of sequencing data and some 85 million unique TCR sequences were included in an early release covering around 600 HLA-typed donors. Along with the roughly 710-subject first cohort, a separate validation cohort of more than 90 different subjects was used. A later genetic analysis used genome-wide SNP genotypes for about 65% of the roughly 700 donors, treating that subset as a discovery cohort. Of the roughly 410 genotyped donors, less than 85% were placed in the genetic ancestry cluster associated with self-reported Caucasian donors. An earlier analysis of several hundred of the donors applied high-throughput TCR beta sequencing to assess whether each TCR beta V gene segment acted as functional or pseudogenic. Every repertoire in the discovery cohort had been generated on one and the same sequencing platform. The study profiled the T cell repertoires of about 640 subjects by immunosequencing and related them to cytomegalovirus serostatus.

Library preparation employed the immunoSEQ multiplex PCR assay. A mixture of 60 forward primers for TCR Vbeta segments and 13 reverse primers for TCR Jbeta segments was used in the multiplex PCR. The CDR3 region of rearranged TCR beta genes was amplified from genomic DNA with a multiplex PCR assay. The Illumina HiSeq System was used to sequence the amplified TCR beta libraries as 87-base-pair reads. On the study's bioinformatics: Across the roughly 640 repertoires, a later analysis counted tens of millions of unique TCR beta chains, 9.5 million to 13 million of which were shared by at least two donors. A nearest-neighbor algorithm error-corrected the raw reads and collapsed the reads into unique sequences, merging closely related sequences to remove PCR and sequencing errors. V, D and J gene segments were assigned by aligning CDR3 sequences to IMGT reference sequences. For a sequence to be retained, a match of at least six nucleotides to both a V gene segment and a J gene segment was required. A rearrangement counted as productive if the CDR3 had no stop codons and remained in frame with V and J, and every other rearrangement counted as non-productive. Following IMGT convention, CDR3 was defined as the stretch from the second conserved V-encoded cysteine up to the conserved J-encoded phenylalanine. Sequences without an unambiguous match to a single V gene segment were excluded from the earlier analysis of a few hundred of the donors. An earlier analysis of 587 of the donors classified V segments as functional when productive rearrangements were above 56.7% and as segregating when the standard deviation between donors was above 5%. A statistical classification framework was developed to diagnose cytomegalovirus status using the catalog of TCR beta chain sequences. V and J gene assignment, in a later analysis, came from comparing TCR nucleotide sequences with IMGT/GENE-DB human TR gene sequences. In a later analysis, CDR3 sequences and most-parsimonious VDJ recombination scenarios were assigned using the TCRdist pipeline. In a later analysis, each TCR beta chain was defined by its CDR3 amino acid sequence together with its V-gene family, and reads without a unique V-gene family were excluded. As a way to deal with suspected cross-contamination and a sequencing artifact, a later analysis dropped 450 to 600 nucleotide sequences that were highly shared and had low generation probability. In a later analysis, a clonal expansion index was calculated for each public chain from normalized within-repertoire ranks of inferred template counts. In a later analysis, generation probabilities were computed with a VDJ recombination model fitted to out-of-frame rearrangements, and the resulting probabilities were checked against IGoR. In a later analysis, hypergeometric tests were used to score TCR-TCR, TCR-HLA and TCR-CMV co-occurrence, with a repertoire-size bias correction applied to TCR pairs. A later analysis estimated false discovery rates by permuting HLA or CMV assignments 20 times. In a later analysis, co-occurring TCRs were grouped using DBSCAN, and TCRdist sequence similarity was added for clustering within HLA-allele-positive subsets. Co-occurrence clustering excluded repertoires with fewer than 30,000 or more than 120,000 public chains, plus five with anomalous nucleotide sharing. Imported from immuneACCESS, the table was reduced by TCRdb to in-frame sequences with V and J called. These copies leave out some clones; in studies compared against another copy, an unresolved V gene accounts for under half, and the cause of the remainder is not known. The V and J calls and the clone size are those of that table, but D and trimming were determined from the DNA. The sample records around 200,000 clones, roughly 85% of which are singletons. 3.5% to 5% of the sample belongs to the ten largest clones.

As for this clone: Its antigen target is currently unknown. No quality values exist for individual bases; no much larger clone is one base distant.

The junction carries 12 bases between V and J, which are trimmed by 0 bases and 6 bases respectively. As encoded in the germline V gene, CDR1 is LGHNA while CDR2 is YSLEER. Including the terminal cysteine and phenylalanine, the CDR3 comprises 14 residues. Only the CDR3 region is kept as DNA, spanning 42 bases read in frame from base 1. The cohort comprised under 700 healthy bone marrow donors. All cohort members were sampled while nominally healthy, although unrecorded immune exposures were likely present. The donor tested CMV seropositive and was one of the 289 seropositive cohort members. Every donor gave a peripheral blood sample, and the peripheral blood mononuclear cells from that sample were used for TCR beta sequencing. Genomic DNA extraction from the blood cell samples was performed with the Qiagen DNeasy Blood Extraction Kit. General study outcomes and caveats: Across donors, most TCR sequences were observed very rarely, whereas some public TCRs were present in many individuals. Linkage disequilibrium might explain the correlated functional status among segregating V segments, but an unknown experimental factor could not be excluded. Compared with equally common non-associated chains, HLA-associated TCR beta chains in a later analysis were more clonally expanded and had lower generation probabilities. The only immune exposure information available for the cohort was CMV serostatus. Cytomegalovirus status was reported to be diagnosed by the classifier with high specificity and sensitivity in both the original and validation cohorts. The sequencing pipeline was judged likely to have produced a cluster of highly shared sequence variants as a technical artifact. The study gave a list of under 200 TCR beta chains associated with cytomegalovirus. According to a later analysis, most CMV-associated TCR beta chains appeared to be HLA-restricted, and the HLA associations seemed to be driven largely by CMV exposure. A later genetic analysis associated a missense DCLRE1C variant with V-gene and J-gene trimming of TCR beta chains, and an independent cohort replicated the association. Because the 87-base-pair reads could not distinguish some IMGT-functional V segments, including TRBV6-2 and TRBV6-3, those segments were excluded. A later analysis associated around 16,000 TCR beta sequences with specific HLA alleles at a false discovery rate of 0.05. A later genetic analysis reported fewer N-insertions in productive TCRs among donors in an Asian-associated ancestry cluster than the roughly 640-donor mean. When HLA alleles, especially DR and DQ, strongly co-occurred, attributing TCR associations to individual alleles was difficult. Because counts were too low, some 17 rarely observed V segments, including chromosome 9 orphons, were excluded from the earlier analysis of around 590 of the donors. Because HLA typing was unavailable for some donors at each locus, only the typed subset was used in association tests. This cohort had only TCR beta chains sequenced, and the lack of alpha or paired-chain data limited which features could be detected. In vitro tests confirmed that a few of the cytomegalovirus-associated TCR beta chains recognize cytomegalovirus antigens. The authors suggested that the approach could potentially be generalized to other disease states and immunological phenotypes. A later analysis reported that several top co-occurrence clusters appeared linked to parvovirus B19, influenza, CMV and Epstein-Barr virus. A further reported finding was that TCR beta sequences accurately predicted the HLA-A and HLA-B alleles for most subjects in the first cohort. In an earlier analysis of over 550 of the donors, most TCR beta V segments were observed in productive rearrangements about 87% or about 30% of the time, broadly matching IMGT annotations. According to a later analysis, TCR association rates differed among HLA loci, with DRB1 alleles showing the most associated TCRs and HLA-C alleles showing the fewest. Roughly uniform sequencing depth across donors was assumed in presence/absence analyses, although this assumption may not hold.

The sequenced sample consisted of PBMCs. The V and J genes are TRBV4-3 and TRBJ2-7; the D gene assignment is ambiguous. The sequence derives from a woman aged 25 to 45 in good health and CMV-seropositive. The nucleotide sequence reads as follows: TGCGCCAGCAGCCAAGAGTTAATGGCAGGCGAGCAGTACTTC. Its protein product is CASSQELMAGEQYF.